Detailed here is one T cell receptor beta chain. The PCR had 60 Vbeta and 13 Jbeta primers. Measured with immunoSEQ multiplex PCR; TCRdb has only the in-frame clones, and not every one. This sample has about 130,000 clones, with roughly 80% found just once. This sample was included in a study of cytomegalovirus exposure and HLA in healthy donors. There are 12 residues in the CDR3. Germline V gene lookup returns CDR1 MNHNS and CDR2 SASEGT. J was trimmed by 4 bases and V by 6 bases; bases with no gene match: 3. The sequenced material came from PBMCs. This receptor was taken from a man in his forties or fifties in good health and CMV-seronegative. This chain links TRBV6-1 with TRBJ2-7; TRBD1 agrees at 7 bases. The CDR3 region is CASRTGLYEQYF. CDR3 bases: TGTGCCAGCAGGACAGGGTTATACGAGCAGTACTTC.